The next 20 T cell receptor beta chains were all read from a single sample in a study of blood T cell repertoires in COVID-19. Measured with immunoSEQ multiplex PCR; TCRdb has only the in-frame clones, and not every one. The sample carries about 99,000 clones, around 88% recorded once. Sequenced sample: peripheral blood. Receptor source: a human donor in a cohort sampled during active COVID-19.

This clone was seen only once. V is TRBV7-9 and J is TRBJ1-5; D perhaps matches TRBD1 (5 bases). CDR1 and CDR2 from the germline V gene are SEHNR and FQNEAQ (reference sequence). Trimming stripped 3 bases from V and 3 bases from J, with 9 bases between. The CDR3 sequence is 14 residues long. As DNA, the CDR3 is TGTGCCAGCAGCTTGTCAGGGAACAATCAGCCCCAGCATTTT. Protein: CASSLSGNNQPQHF.

The rearrangement links TRBV19 to TRBJ1-4; possible D gene TRBD1, 6 bases. The V gene lost 5 bases and the J gene lost 4 bases, with 14 bases spanning the gap. The CDR3 extends over 15 amino acids. Germline-derived CDR1 and CDR2 are LNHDA and SQIVND (reference sequence). The CDR3: CASSANRAVNEKLFF. In DNA, the CDR3 is TGTGCCAGTAGTGCCAACAGGGCCGTTAATGAAAAACTGTTTTTT.

The J gene is TRBJ2-3, the V gene TRBV12-1; the listed D gene, TRBD2, was not tested against the DNA. TRBV12-1 is an annotated pseudogene. The CDR3 contains 20 residues. CDR3 sequence (DNA): TGTGCCAGCAGCAAAGCCGGGACTAGCGGGACTAGTACTTTCCCAGATACGCAGTATTTT. Its translation: CASSKAGTSGTSTFPDTQYF.

This chain joins TRBV5-1 and TRBJ2-1; 7 bases agree with TRBD2. CDR1 and CDR2 (germline): SGHRS, YFSETQ. This CDR3 is 17 amino acids long. Unmatched junction bases numbered 14, after V lost 0 bases and J lost 8 bases. The CDR3 reads CASSLAKLSGAGDEQFF. The CDR3 DNA follows: TGCGCCAGCAGCTTGGCCAAGTTAAGCGGGGCGGGAGATGAGCAGTTCTTC.

This clone was recorded a few times. The genes are TRBV27 and TRBJ1-5, with D perhaps TRBD1 (6 bases). Per the germline V gene, CDR1 is MNHEY and CDR2 is SMNVEV (reference sequence). Trimming removed 4 bases at V and 4 bases at J, with 23 bases between. The CDR3 sequence is 18 residues long. The DNA for the CDR3 is TGTGCCAGCAGTTCGCGAACCATACAGGGAGAATCGAATCAGCCCCAGCATTTT. The encoded protein is CASSSRTIQGESNQPQHF.

J is TRBJ1-1 and V is TRBV28; 9 bases agree with TRBD1. Germline-derived CDR1 and CDR2 are MDHEN and SYDVKM. V shed 4 bases, J shed 7 bases, and the junction held 10 bases outside the gene matches. The CDR3 totals 15 residues. In DNA, the CDR3 is TGTGCCAGCAGTTCACAGGGGGCGAGGGGGCGTGAAGCTTTCTTT. Its translation is CASSSQGARGREAFF.

This clone was counted a single time. The V and J genes are TRBV28 and TRBJ1-4; D possibly corresponds to TRBD1 (5 bases). The CDR3 runs 15 residues. Trimming pared 2 bases from V and 7 bases from J, leaving 14 bases between. Germline CDR1 reads MDHEN; CDR2 reads SYDVKM. The CDR3 sequence: CASSLDPGRGEKLFF. CDR3 coding DNA: TGTGCCAGCAGTTTAGATCCAGGGCGGGGTGAAAAACTGTTTTTT.

The chain uses TRBV27 and TRBJ2-5; tentative D call: TRBD2 (6 bases). The CDR3 is 14 residues long. The V gene's germline CDR1 is MNHEY and CDR2 SMNVEV (reference sequence). V shed 3 bases and J shed 4 bases, with 12 bases lying between them. The CDR3, as DNA: TGTGCCAGCAGTTTGGCCGGGGGAGTAGAGACCCAGTACTTC. It translates to CASSLAGGVETQYF.

This clone came up many times. The chain combines TRBV11-2 with TRBJ2-2; TRBD2 matches at 12 bases. After removal of 3 bases from V and 6 bases from J, the junction contained 5 bases not matched to a gene. This CDR3 is built from 16 residues. Germline loops: CDR1 SGHAT, CDR2 FQNNGV. Here the CDR3 reads CASSFILAGGPGELFF. The CDR3 DNA reads as TGTGCCAGCAGCTTTATACTAGCGGGAGGTCCCGGGGAGCTGTTTTTT.

The chain carries TRBV11-2 and TRBJ1-3; 8 nucleotides align to TRBD1. Trimming at V came to 2 bases and at J to 1 base, leaving 4 bases not matched to a gene. This CDR3 is built from 16 residues. The germline V gene encodes CDR1 SGHAT and CDR2 FQNNGV. CDR3 DNA: TGTGCCAGCAGCTTAAACAGGGGGGTATCTGGAAACACCATATATTTT. Residues: CASSLNRGVSGNTIYF. Combining the CDR3 with reference TRBV11-2 and TRBJ1-3 gives the whole variable domain EAGVAQSPRYKIIEKRQSVAFWCNPISGHATLYWYQQILGQGPKLLIQFQNNGVVDDSQLPKDRFSAERLKGVDSTLKIQPAKLEDSAVYLCASSLNRGVSGNTIYFGEGSWLTVV.

The chain employs TRBV30 and TRBJ1-6; a weak D match, TRBD1 (5 bases). The CDR3 has 14 residues. Germline values: CDR1 GTSNPN, CDR2 SVGIG (reference sequence). V was cut by 2 bases and J by 7 bases, with 12 bases left in between. CDR3 region: CAWSRQGWNSPLHF. The DNA for the CDR3 is TGTGCCTGGAGTCGGCAGGGATGGAATTCACCCCTCCACTTT.

The gene calls are TRBV25-1 and TRBJ2-1; D perhaps matches TRBD1 (5 bases). Germline V lookup: CDR1 MGHDK, CDR2 SYGVNS. The V end lost 5 bases, the J end lost 4 bases, and 12 bases lay between the germline ends. The CDR3 runs 14 residues. CDR3 sequence (DNA): TGTGCCAGCAGTCCCGGACACAAATACAATGAGCAGTTCTTC. Its protein is CASSPGHKYNEQFF.

This chain uses TRBV6-6 with TRBJ1-5; unclear D gene. V gave up 2 bases and J gave up 8 bases, with 7 bases separating them. Looked up from germline, CDR1 is MNHNY and CDR2 is SVGAGI (reference sequence). This CDR3 is built from 12 residues. The CDR3 here is CASSYPTEPQHF. The CDR3 DNA is TGTGCCAGCAGTTACCCCACGGAGCCCCAGCATTTT.

The chain joins TRBV21-1 to TRBJ2-1; the table gives TRBD2 as D, unverified against the DNA. TRBV21-1 is a listed pseudogene. The CDR3 consists of 16 residues. In nucleotides, the CDR3 is TGTGCCAGCAGCAAAGAGGGACTCATCTCCTACAATGAGCAGTTCTTC. This gives the protein CASSKEGLISYNEQFF.

The chain is built from TRBV4-3 and TRBJ2-7; 13 bases match TRBD2. The germline CDR1 and CDR2 sequences are LGHNA and YSLEER. After removal of 0 bases from V and 3 bases from J, the junction contained 11 bases not matched to a gene. The CDR3 extends over 19 amino acids. The CDR3 loop is CASSQDLFRTSGSLYEQYF. The CDR3 DNA reads TGCGCCAGCAGCCAAGATCTTTTCAGGACTAGCGGGAGCCTCTACGAGCAGTACTTC.

The chain has TRBV7-3 and TRBJ2-1, with D possibly matching TRBD2 (6 bases). The germline gives CDR1 SGHTA, CDR2 FQGTGA. CDR3 length: 13 amino acids. V dropped 5 bases and J dropped 5 bases, with 10 bases sitting between them. CDR3 nucleotide sequence: TGTGCCAGCAGCCCGGGGAGGAACAATGAGCAGTTCTTC. Protein product: CASSPGRNNEQFF.

The V gene is TRBV6-5, the J gene TRBJ2-7, with 8 nucleotides matching TRBD2. Germline V lookup: CDR1 MNHEY, CDR2 SVGAGI. V lost 6 bases and J lost 2; bases outside the gene matches: 6. The CDR3 runs to 14 residues. The CDR3 reads CASSGGDRPYEQYF. The DNA for the CDR3 is TGTGCCAGCAGCGGGGGGGATCGACCCTACGAGCAGTACTTC.

This clone was seen a few times. The rearrangement joins TRBV10-3 to TRBJ2-5; 11 bases fit TRBD2. Germline CDR1 ENHRY, CDR2 SYGVKD. This CDR3 contains 18 residues. V shed 0 bases, J shed 2 bases, and the junction held 8 bases outside the gene matches. For the CDR3, the DNA is TGTGCCATCAGTGAGTCGATACTAGCGGGGGCCCTGCAAGAGACCCAGTACTTC. It translates to CAISESILAGALQETQYF.

V usage is TRBV4-2 and J usage is TRBJ2-2, with 8 bases fitting TRBD1. CDR1 and CDR2 from the germline V gene are LGHNA and YNFKEQ. The V segment lost 4 bases and the J segment 4 bases; nucleotides outside the gene matches: 5. The CDR3 loop spans 15 amino acids. The DNA of the CDR3 is TGTGCCAGCAGCCTCAGGGGGCTTGGCACCGGGGAGCTGTTTTTT. Its translation is CASSLRGLGTGELFF.

In this sample, this clone turned up once. This chain uses TRBV5-1 with TRBJ2-6; D unresolved. V was cut by 0 bases and J by 0 bases, with 4 bases left in between. This CDR3 region has 15 residues. Germline V lookup: CDR1 SGHRS, CDR2 YFSETQ. CDR3 sequence (DNA): TGCGCCAGCAGCTTGGGGGCCTCTGGGGCCAACGTCCTGACTTTC. Its protein product is CASSLGASGANVLTF.